The source of this TCR beta chain is a study of cytotoxic CD8 clonotypes in ibrutinib-treated CLL. General study points: Against age-matched healthy donors, baseline clonality ran higher and tracked circulating CD8+ T-cell counts. The study found clonality rose at ibrutinib response, then fell toward baseline at progression.

Data came from immunoSEQ multiplex PCR; TCRdb stores just in-frame clones and leaves some out. The sample gives 52,000 or so clones, roughly 58% of which show up once; roughly 25% is in the top ten. Trimming shortened V by 4 bases and J by 4 bases, and 14 bases separated the two germline ends. The CDR3 totals 15 residues. The germline V gene has CDR1 LGHNA and CDR2 YNFKEQ. As concerns this clone: Its antigen is not identified.

This clonotype originated in a human donor with chronic lymphocytic leukemia. The sample here was PBMCs, taken at disease progression, from a patient treated with ibrutinib. The chain links TRBV4-2 to TRBJ1-3; weak D call: TRBD1 (6 bases). The CDR3 nucleotides are TGTGCCAGCAGCCTCGACAGGCTTCCCGGAAACACCATATATTTT. Its translation is CASSLDRLPGNTIYF.